This TCR beta chain derives from a study of cytomegalovirus exposure and HLA in healthy donors. Study-wide points: Later analysis identified a missense DCLRE1C variant that was linked to TCR beta V- and J-gene trimming. In vitro, a few CMV-associated chains proved specific for CMV antigens. Per published reports, the classifier diagnosed cytomegalovirus status with high specificity and sensitivity. Cytomegalovirus association was listed for about 150 TCR beta chains.

On this clone itself: The target antigen is unknown.

The PCR made use of 60 Vbeta and 13 Jbeta primers. Sequencing was performed with immunoSEQ multiplex PCR; in TCRdb, only in-frame clones are kept and a portion is missing. The profile shows some 160,000 clones, roughly 82% of them singletons. V lost 10 bases and J lost 2, with 18 bases in between. The CDR3 length is 14 residues. From germline, CDR1 is ENHRY and CDR2 SYGVKD. This TCR came from a man aged 50-59 years in good health and CMV-seropositive. Sequences were obtained from PBMCs. The rearrangement links TRBV10-3 to TRBJ2-7; TRBD2 might be the D (6 bases). CDR3 loop: CATRGTDTTYEQYV. CDR3 coding DNA: TGTGCCACCAGAGGGACTGATACTACCTACGAGCAGTACGTC.